These T cell receptor beta chains were read from a single sample in a study of blood T cell repertoires in COVID-19. Using immunoSEQ multiplex PCR, the repertoire was profiled, and TCRdb retains in-frame clones only, with some absent. The sample lists approximately 99,000 clones; about 90% were seen once. The specimen was peripheral blood. The receptor set was obtained from a human donor in a cohort sampled during active COVID-19. Both conserved end residues are part of each CDR3. The D gene is left open where the match is weak. Size tells how often a clone was seen (once, few, many) or the class of an expanded clone, and some rows leave it out.

j_call v_call clone_size d_call cdr3_aa cdr3_nt
TRBJ1-2 TRBV7-9 . TRBD1 CASSAGQGFYGYTF TGTGCCAGCAGCGCAGGACAGGGCTTCTATGGCTACACCTTC
TRBJ1-5 TRBV28 . TRBD1 CASSIRTGAYNQPQHF TGTGCCAGCAGTATTCGGACAGGGGCCTACAATCAGCCCCAGCATTTT
TRBJ2-3 TRBV5-1 few TRBD2 CASSSGVSTDTQYF TGCGCCAGCAGTAGCGGGGTTAGCACAGATACGCAGTATTTT
TRBJ2-1 TRBV19 . . CASSTLVSSYNEQFF TGTGCCAGTAGTACCCTTGTGAGCTCCTACAATGAGCAGTTCTTC
TRBJ1-1 TRBV5-4 few . CASSLGGTGEAFF TGTGCCAGCAGCTTGGGGGGGACTGGGGAAGCTTTCTTT
TRBJ1-2 TRBV28 . TRBD1 CASSRGQGAYYGYTF TGTGCCAGCAGTAGGGGACAGGGGGCGTACTATGGCTACACCTTC
TRBJ2-5 TRBV20-1 . . CSAIRGETQYF TGCAGTGCTATCCGGGGGGAGACCCAGTACTTC
TRBJ2-2 TRBV2 . . CASSVDGVRTGELFF TGTGCCAGCAGTGTGGACGGGGTGAGGACCGGGGAGCTGTTTTTT
TRBJ2-7 TRBV4-1 . TRBD1 CASSQGDSGVEQYF TGCGCCAGCAGCCAAGGGGACAGCGGCGTCGAGCAGTACTTC
TRBJ2-7 TRBV11-2 . TRBD1 CASSFRNIGTGVYEQYF TGTGCCAGCAGCTTCAGGAACATCGGGACAGGGGTCTACGAGCAGTACTTC
TRBJ2-1 TRBV5-4 . . CASIKGGGSYNEQFF TGTGCCAGCATAAAGGGGGGGGGCTCCTACAATGAGCAGTTCTTC
TRBJ1-1 TRBV29-1 . . CSVEEQTDTEAFF TGCAGCGTTGAAGAACAGACAGACACTGAAGCTTTCTTT
TRBJ1-2 TRBV6-5 . TRBD1 CASRTPGQYGYTF TGTGCCAGCAGGACCCCGGGACAGTACGGCTACACCTTC
TRBJ2-7 TRBV5-1 . TRBD1 CASSADRGEGPSYEQYF TGCGCCAGCAGCGCGGACAGGGGCGAGGGCCCCTCCTACGAGCAGTACTTC
TRBJ1-2 TRBV19 . . CASSIPAGRYGYTF TGTGCCAGTAGTATACCGGCAGGGAGGTATGGCTACACCTTC
TRBJ2-2 TRBV4-1 . TRBD1 CASSRTGTGELFF TGCGCCAGCAGCCGGACAGGGACCGGGGAGCTGTTTTTT
TRBJ1-6 TRBV5-1 . TRBD1 CASSWAGTGNNSPLHF TGCGCCAGCAGCTGGGCCGGGACAGGGAACAATTCACCCCTCCACTTT
TRBJ1-5 TRBV19 . TRBD1 CASSIGDSRNQPQHF TGTGCCAGTAGTATAGGGGACAGCCGCAATCAGCCCCAGCATTTT
TRBJ2-5 TRBV5-1 . TRBD1 CASSRGQGGETQYF TGCGCCAGCAGCAGGGGACAGGGAGGAGAGACCCAGTACTTC
TRBJ1-2 TRBV5-1 . . CASSVTVNYGYTF TGCGCCAGCAGCGTAACAGTTAACTATGGCTACACCTTC
TRBJ1-1 TRBV28 once TRBD1 CASTRTGTLNTEAFF TGTGCCAGCACTAGGACAGGGACTTTGAACACTGAAGCTTTCTTT
TRBJ2-1 TRBV5-1 . . CASSFEASSYNEQFF TGCGCCAGCAGCTTCGAGGCTAGCTCCTACAATGAGCAGTTCTTC
TRBJ1-1 TRBV6-5 . . CASSYSVRQLAEAFF TGTGCCAGCAGTTACTCTGTTCGACAGCTCGCTGAAGCTTTCTTT
TRBJ2-7 TRBV6-2/TRBV6-3 . TRBD2 CASSPPLPSGSPHEQYF TGTGCCAGCAGCCCACCCCTCCCTAGCGGGAGTCCTCACGAGCAGTACTTC
TRBJ1-1 TRBV3-1/TRBV3-2 . . CASSQPGQTLKAFF TGTGCCAGCAGCCAACCCGGACAGACACTGAAAGCTTTCTTT
TRBJ1-2 TRBV14 . . CASSPSNGYGYTF TGTGCCAGCAGCCCCTCCAACGGCTATGGCTACACCTTC
TRBJ2-7 TRBV5-6 . . CASSLDWAGLGEQYF TGTGCCAGCAGCTTGGATTGGGCTGGCCTGGGCGAGCAGTACTTC
TRBJ2-5 TRBV29-1 few TRBD1 CSAKRDRGSYETQYF TGCAGCGCCAAACGGGACAGGGGTAGTTATGAGACCCAGTACTTC
TRBJ1-6 TRBV4-2 once . CASSQVPGSSYNSPLHF TGTGCCAGCAGCCAAGTTCCGGGGAGCTCCTATAATTCACCCCTCCACTTT
TRBJ1-2 TRBV7-9 . . CASSFPGSNYGYTF TGTGCCAGCAGCTTTCCAGGGTCTAACTATGGCTACACCTTC
TRBJ2-5 TRBV7-9 . . CASSSSQETQYF TGTGCCAGCAGCTCATCCCAAGAGACCCAGTACTTC
TRBJ1-1 TRBV6-5 . . CASSYLRGTEAFF TGTGCCAGCAGTTACCTTAGGGGCACTGAAGCTTTCTTT
TRBJ2-1 TRBV29-1 . TRBD2 CSVVARGRGGPDEQFF TGCAGCGTTGTGGCCAGAGGGCGGGGGGGCCCCGATGAGCAGTTCTTC
TRBJ1-2 TRBV11-2 . TRBD1 CASSLDPHTGVVYGYTF TGTGCCAGCAGCTTAGATCCCCACACAGGGGTAGTTTATGGCTACACCTTC
TRBJ1-4 TRBV5-1 once . CASSLFEGATNEKLFF TGCGCCAGCAGCTTGTTCGAGGGAGCAACTAATGAAAAACTGTTTTTT
TRBJ1-2 TRBV6-5 once TRBD1 CASSYSPGGNGYTF TGTGCCAGCAGTTACTCACCAGGGGGGAATGGCTACACCTTC
TRBJ1-5 TRBV5-6 once . CASSFYRNSNQPQHF TGTGCCAGCAGCTTCTACAGGAATAGCAATCAGCCCCAGCATTTT
TRBJ1-5 TRBV2 . . CASSSSGTYNQPQHF TGTGCCAGCAGTTCGAGCGGGACATACAATCAGCCCCAGCATTTT
TRBJ2-1 TRBV19 . TRBD1 CASSIVPYRGQFF TGTGCCAGTAGTATTGTACCCTACAGGGGGCAGTTCTTC
TRBJ1-1 TRBV18 . . CASSPGGNTEAFF TGTGCCAGCTCACCGGGAGGAAACACTGAAGCTTTCTTT
TRBJ2-5 TRBV3-1/TRBV3-2 . TRBD1 CASSHHDREETQYF TGTGCCAGCAGCCATCATGACAGGGAAGAGACCCAGTACTTC
TRBJ2-5 TRBV7-2 . TRBD2 CASSLVGRAGETQYF TGTGCCAGCAGCTTAGTCGGGAGGGCCGGGGAGACCCAGTACTTC
TRBJ1-5 TRBV28 once TRBD1 CASRGRTGNNQPQHF TGTGCCAGCAGGGGGAGGACAGGGAACAATCAGCCCCAGCATTTT
TRBJ2-1 TRBV13 . TRBD1 CASSHPLGTGREQFF TGTGCCAGCAGCCACCCTCTTGGGACAGGGCGCGAGCAGTTCTTC
TRBJ1-2 TRBV5-1 . . CASSLGEGWAGYTF TGCGCCAGCAGCTTGGGCGAGGGCTGGGCTGGCTACACCTTC
TRBJ1-5 TRBV30 . TRBD1 CAWGGTGAGQPQHF TGTGCCTGGGGGGGAACAGGGGCAGGCCAGCCCCAGCATTTT
TRBJ2-3 TRBV4-2 . . CASSRKGDRDSGTDTQYF TGTGCCAGCAGCCGTAAGGGAGACAGGGACTCTGGCACAGATACGCAGTATTTT
TRBJ1-1 TRBV6-4 . . CASSTRQDPTLNTEAFF TGTGCCAGCAGTACTAGACAGGACCCTACTTTGAACACTGAAGCTTTCTTT
TRBJ1-6 TRBV5-8 . TRBD1 CASSYGQGNYNSPLHF TGTGCCAGCAGCTACGGACAGGGAAACTATAATTCACCCCTCCACTTT
TRBJ2-7 TRBV27 . TRBD2 CASSFNGGSYEQYF TGTGCCAGCAGTTTCAACGGGGGGTCCTACGAGCAGTACTTC